This T cell receptor beta chain was captured by sequencing in a study of blood T cell repertoires in COVID-19. Looked up from germline, CDR1 is LNHDA and CDR2 is SQIVND (reference sequence). This CDR3 is 14 amino acids long. Trimming at V came to 10 bases and at J to 1 base, leaving 7 bases not matched to a gene. Source study methods: Estimated nucleated cell counts came from reference gene primer amplification. The protocol was immunoSEQ multiplex PCR, while the TCRdb copy is restricted to in-frame clones and leaves out a portion. V and J calls and clone size come straight from that table; D and trimming were deduced from the DNA. Of a few hundred thousand clones listed, roughly 89% were seen once; the top ten hold 0.8% to 0.9%.

The rearrangement joins TRBV19 to TRBJ1-1; 9 bases align to TRBD1. Sequenced input: peripheral blood. The sequence derives from a man between 18 and 35 years old with COVID-19, enrolled during active disease. The DNA for the CDR3 is TGTGCCACCACCTCGACAGGGGGGAACACTGAAGCTTTCTTT. Residues: CATTSTGGNTEAFF.